The sequence of this T cell receptor beta chain was determined in a study of human T cells and chemical hapten exposure. Study results and limitations: PT1 expanded TCR numbers tracked positively with patch test score.

In the authors' workflow: Samples had a median of 95,638 TCRs, ranging 23,224 to 690,600. TCRdb recomputed calls from the RACE reads with MiXCR, one row per CDR3 protein. Clone size and V and J calls follow TCRdb, not the original study. The sample lists over 75,000 distinct CDR3 sequences; approximately 10% were seen once. Time point here: patch test 3, about 24 weeks after DPC sensitization. The sample's treatment: therapeutic diphenylcyclopropenone sensitization with weekly scalp DPC. Sample donors consisted of patients with alopecia, aged 18 to 70 years, who were suitable for DPC. This CDR3 is built from 14 residues. With 6 bases removed from V and 4 bases from J, the gap between germline ends came to 15 bases. Germline values: CDR1 LGHDT, CDR2 YNNKEL (reference sequence). On this clonotype itself: Its cognate antigen is unknown.

This chain links TRBV3-1 with TRBJ2-5; unclear D gene. Source: whole blood, taken in connection with sensitization to the hapten diphenylcyclopropenone (DPC). The origin of this receptor is a woman in her twenties or thirties with alopecia areata. Some clones in this sample may be carry-over from other donors' samples. CDR3 residues: CASSPLAAGETQYF. In DNA form, the CDR3 reads TGTGCCAGCAGTCCACTGGCCGCAGGAGAGACCCAGTACTTC.